Presented here are 30 T cell receptor beta chains from one specimen sequenced in a study of monozygotic twins with inflammatory bowel disease. TCRdb reprocessed the 5' RACE reads and reports one entry per CDR3 protein, with no DNA. This sample's table has a few hundred thousand distinct CDR3 sequences. What was sequenced was blood. Receptors originate from a human donor with ulcerative colitis or Crohn's disease, or a healthy co-twin of an affected twin (not recorded which).

V is TRBV7-9 and J is TRBJ2-7; TCRdb returns TRBD1, unconfirmable since there is no DNA. The length of the CDR3 is 15 residues. In germline, CDR1 is SEHNR, CDR2 FQNEAQ (reference sequence). The chain's CDR3 is CASSLAVGGPDEQYF.

V and J are TRBV6-2 or TRBV6-3 and TRBJ2-1; TCRdb's D call of TRBD1 is untestable without DNA. The CDR3 is made up of 15 amino acids. Germline CDR1 and CDR2: MNHEY and SVGEGT. CDR3 residues: CASSRQGVTYNEQFF.

The rearrangement uses TRBV20-1 and TRBJ2-2; TCRdb's D gene call, TRBD1, goes unchecked for lack of DNA. The CDR3 length is 14 residues. Germline V gives CDR1 DFQATT, CDR2 SNEGSKA (reference sequence). The CDR3 reads CSAREGGATGELFF.

J is TRBJ2-2 and V is TRBV27; TCRdb indicates TRBD1, and absent DNA this call remains unverified. The CDR3 runs 17 residues. Looked up from germline, CDR1 is MNHEY and CDR2 is SMNVEV (reference sequence). CDR3 loop: CASTTSTGERFTGELFF.

The CDR3 region is CASRLGTEGTQYF. V is TRBV9 and J is TRBJ2-5; TCRdb names TRBD1, which stays unverified in the absence of DNA. The CDR3 runs to 13 residues. The germline V gene has CDR1 SGDLS and CDR2 YYNGEE.

This CDR3 reads CSARASGGLNTGELFF. The V call is TRBV20-1, the J call TRBJ2-2; TCRdb's assignment of TRBD2 cannot be checked, as there is no DNA. CDR3 length: 16 residues. CDR1 DFQATT and CDR2 SNEGSKA come from the germline V gene (reference sequence).

CDR3: CASSFGGGGENEQFF. V usage is TRBV5-1 and J usage is TRBJ2-1; no DNA is available, so the TRBD1 call from TCRdb remains unchecked. CDR1 and CDR2 from the germline V gene are SGHRS and YFSETQ. This CDR3 has 15 amino acids. The full variable domain, its missing parts supplied by reference TRBV5-1 and TRBJ2-1, is KAGVTQTPRYLIKTRGQQVTLSCSPISGHRSVSWYQQTPGQGLQFLFEYFSETQRNKGNFPGRFSGRQFSNSRSEMNVSTLELGDSALYLCASSFGGGGENEQFFGPGTRLTVL.

The chain joins TRBV7-9 to TRBJ2-7; TCRdb lists TRBD1, though no DNA is available to test this call. Germline CDR1 SEHNR, CDR2 FQNEAQ (reference sequence). The CDR3 is 13 residues long. The CDR3 spells CASSWDRDHEQYF.

This sequence joins TRBV27 and TRBJ2-5; the TCRdb D gene call, TRBD1, has no DNA to confirm it. This CDR3 contains 14 residues. CDR1 is MNHEY and CDR2 is SMNVEV in the germline V gene (reference sequence). CDR3 sequence reads: CASSYGGTGETQYF.

CDR3 sequence: CASRSPGGHYGCTF. This chain connects TRBV28 to TRBJ1-2. This CDR3 has 14 residues. In germline, CDR1 is MDHEN, CDR2 SYDVKM.

The gene calls are TRBV20-1 and TRBJ1-5. The CDR3 is 12 residues long. Germline assignment: CDR1 DFQATT and CDR2 SNEGSKA (reference sequence). This chain's CDR3 is CSAGGLRQPQHF.

J is TRBJ2-3 and V is TRBV4-3. Per the germline V gene, CDR1 is LGHNA and CDR2 is YSLEER. The CDR3 is 16 amino acids. This chain's CDR3 is CASSQDVWLAADTQYF.

The chain recombines TRBV2 with TRBJ1-4; the D gene TCRdb calls, TRBD1, cannot be checked with no DNA. This CDR3 has 13 amino acids. Germline CDR1 SNHLY, CDR2 FYNNEI. CDR3: CASNPELWEKLFF.

The chain joins TRBV5-1 to TRBJ2-7; the D gene TCRdb calls, TRBD2, cannot be checked with no DNA. Per the germline V gene, CDR1 is SGHRS and CDR2 is YFSETQ. This CDR3 is 15 amino acids long. CDR3 region: CASSLDAGGYYEQYF. Using reference TRBV5-1 and TRBJ2-7 for the parts outside the CDR3, the full variable domain is KAGVTQTPRYLIKTRGQQVTLSCSPISGHRSVSWYQQTPGQGLQFLFEYFSETQRNKGNFPGRFSGRQFSNSRSEMNVSTLELGDSALYLCASSLDAGGYYEQYFGPGTRLTVT.

V and J are TRBV25-1 and TRBJ2-2; as DNA is missing, the TRBD1 call by TCRdb cannot be tested. This CDR3 has 16 residues. Germline CDR1 and CDR2: MGHDK and SYGVNS. Here the CDR3 reads CASRTGVGANTGELFF.

The rearrangement joins TRBV29-1 to TRBJ1-5; the D call of TRBD1 rests on TCRdb alone, since no DNA is present to check it. The CDR3 loop spans 12 amino acids. Per germline, CDR1 SQVTM and CDR2 ANQGSEA. CDR3 sequence reads: CSVRTGDQPQHF.

CDR3 amino acids: CASSLLGGTGTGELFF. The V call is TRBV27, the J call TRBJ2-2; TCRdb proposes TRBD1, but this gene call is untestable without DNA. CDR3 length: 16 amino acids. CDR1 is MNHEY and CDR2 is SMNVEV in the germline V gene (reference sequence).

CDR3 region: CASSSAGFRETQYF. The chain uses TRBV18 and TRBJ2-5. The CDR3 is made up of 14 amino acids. Germline V gene lookup returns CDR1 KGHSH and CDR2 LQKENI.

The chain is built from TRBV24-1 and TRBJ2-1; TCRdb lists TRBD1, though no DNA is available to test this call. The V gene's germline CDR1 is KGHDR and CDR2 SFDVKD. The CDR3 sequence is 15 residues long. The CDR3 reads CATSDRDRGLNEQFF.

CDR3 protein: CASSLGLAEGEQFF. This chain links TRBV5-1 with TRBJ2-1; TCRdb outputs TRBD2, but without DNA this stays unchecked. Germline V gene sequence: CDR1 SGHRS, CDR2 YFSETQ. CDR3 length: 14 residues.

V is TRBV5-1 and J is TRBJ2-7; TCRdb lists TRBD1, though no DNA is available to test this call. The CDR3 contains 13 residues. Germline-derived CDR1 and CDR2 are SGHRS and YFSETQ. CDR3: CASSLGTGPEQYF.

This sequence joins TRBV12-3 or TRBV12-4 and TRBJ2-7; TCRdb picks TRBD1, but there is no DNA to check that call. This CDR3 is 15 amino acids long. The CDR3 sequence: CASSFEGKGTYEQYF.

The chain carries TRBV7-8 and TRBJ2-5; TCRdb's assignment of TRBD1 cannot be checked, as there is no DNA. The CDR3 has 16 amino acids. Germline CDR1 is SGHVS and CDR2 is FQNEAQ. CDR3 sequence reads: CASSPYQGRVQETQYF.

The V and J genes are TRBV6-5 and TRBJ2-3. The germline V gene has CDR1 MNHEY and CDR2 SVGAGI. The CDR3 runs to 13 residues. Here the CDR3 reads CASCRGRTDTQYF.

The chain is built from TRBV7-2 and TRBJ2-7. Germline values: CDR1 SGHTA, CDR2 FQGNSA. The CDR3 totals 13 residues. This CDR3 reads CASSRTFGDEQYF. Using reference TRBV7-2 and TRBJ2-7 for the parts outside the CDR3, the full variable domain is GAGVSQSPSNKVTEKGKDVELRCDPISGHTALYWYRQSLGQGLEFLIYFQGNSAPDKSGLPSDRFSAERTGGSVSTLTIQRTQQEDSAVYLCASSRTFGDEQYFGPGTRLTVT.

V and J are TRBV7-2 and TRBJ2-1; without DNA, the TCRdb call of TRBD1 cannot be checked. CDR1 SGHTA and CDR2 FQGNSA come from the germline V gene. The CDR3 sequence is 13 residues long. The CDR3 protein is CASSPSGRGEQFF.

The J gene is TRBJ2-7, the V gene TRBV2; as DNA is missing, the TRBD2 call by TCRdb cannot be tested. Germline V gives CDR1 SNHLY, CDR2 FYNNEI. This CDR3 contains 19 residues. The CDR3 sequence: CASRPPPGLAAKSSYEQYF. Full variable domain (missing parts from reference TRBV2 and TRBJ2-7): EPEVTQTPSHQVTQMGQEVILRCVPISNHLYFYWYRQILGQKVEFLVSFYNNEISEKSEIFDDQFSVERPDGSNFTLKIRSTKLEDSAMYFCASRPPPGLAAKSSYEQYFGPGTRLTVT.

This chain uses TRBV6-5 with TRBJ1-1. Germline CDR1 MNHEY, CDR2 SVGAGI. The CDR3 is made up of 14 amino acids. The CDR3: CASSTDELNTEAFF.

The chain recombines TRBV7-3 with TRBJ2-2; the D call from TCRdb, TRBD2, cannot be confirmed without DNA. This CDR3 is built from 14 residues. Germline CDR1 and CDR2: SGHTA and FQGTGA. The chain's CDR3 is CASSQEASTGELFF. Combining the CDR3 with reference TRBV7-3 and TRBJ2-2 gives the whole variable domain GAGVSQTPSNKVTEKGKYVELRCDPISGHTALYWYRQSLGQGPEFLIYFQGTGAADDSGLPNDRFFAVRPEGSVSTLKIQRTERGDSAVYLCASSQEASTGELFFGEGSRLTVL.

This chain links TRBV11-2 with TRBJ1-1; the D call of TRBD1 rests on TCRdb alone, since no DNA is present to check it. This CDR3 has 15 amino acids. The V gene's germline CDR1 is SGHAT and CDR2 FQNNGV. CDR3: CASSRDPTGITEAFF.